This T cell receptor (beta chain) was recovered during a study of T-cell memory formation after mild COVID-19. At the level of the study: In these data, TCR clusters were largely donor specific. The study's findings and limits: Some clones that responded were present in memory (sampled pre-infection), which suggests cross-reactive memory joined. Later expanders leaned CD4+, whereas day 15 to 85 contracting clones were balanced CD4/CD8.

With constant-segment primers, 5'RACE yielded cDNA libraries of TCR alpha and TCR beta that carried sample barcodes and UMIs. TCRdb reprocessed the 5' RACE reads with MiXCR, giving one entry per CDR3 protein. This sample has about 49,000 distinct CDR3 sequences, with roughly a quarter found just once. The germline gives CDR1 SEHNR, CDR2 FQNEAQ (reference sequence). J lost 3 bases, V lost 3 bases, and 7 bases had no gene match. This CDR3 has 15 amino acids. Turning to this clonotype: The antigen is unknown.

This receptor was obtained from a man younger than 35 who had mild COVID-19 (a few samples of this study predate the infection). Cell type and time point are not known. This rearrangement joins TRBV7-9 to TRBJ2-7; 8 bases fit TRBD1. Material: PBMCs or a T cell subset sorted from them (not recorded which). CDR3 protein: CASSFGQGNFYEQYF. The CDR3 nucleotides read TGTGCCAGCAGCTTCGGACAGGGAAATTTCTACGAGCAGTACTTC.